The 27 T cell receptor beta chains below come from one sample, sequenced in a study of T cell repertoires in ileal Crohn's disease. The time point here: neoterminal ileum biopsy at postoperative endoscopy, about 6 months after surgery. Sequencing used immunoSEQ multiplex PCR; TCRdb keeps in-frame clones, though not all of them. The sample holds some 9,100 clones, around 82% seen once. The source material was ileal tissue. These receptors all stem from an adult with Crohn's disease.

The count of this clone is one. The gene calls are TRBV9 and TRBJ2-1; no clear D. In germline, CDR1 is SGDLS, CDR2 YYNGEE. The CDR3 sequence is 16 residues long. V was clipped by 0 bases and J by 0 bases, with 10 bases between them. CDR3 DNA sequence: TGTGCCAGCAGCGTAGTGGAGCGAAGCTCCTACAATGAGCAGTTCTTC. This gives the protein CASSVVERSSYNEQFF.

CDR3 in amino acids: CASRPFKLAGGLNEQFF. The CDR3, as DNA: TGTGCCAGCAGACCGTTCAAACTAGCGGGGGGCCTAAATGAGCAGTTCTTC. The chain combines TRBV27 with TRBJ2-1, with 12 bases aligning to TRBD2. With 6 bases clipped from V and 7 bases from J, the junction kept 13 bases outside the gene matches. This CDR3 is built from 17 residues. Germline V gene lookup returns CDR1 MNHEY and CDR2 SMNVEV (reference sequence).

The V and J genes are TRBV6-1 and TRBJ2-7, with D tentatively TRBD1 (6 bases). V was clipped by 6 bases and J by 4 bases, with 13 bases between them. The germline V gene encodes CDR1 MNHNS and CDR2 SASEGT. There are 13 residues in the CDR3. The CDR3 nucleotides read TGTGCCAGCAGAAATAGAGGGGGTTACGAGCAGTACTTC. Translated: CASRNRGGYEQYF.

Only one count was recorded for this clone. The CDR3 loop reads CASSTGEGWDNEQFF. DNA for the CDR3: TGTGCCAGTAGTACAGGGGAGGGTTGGGACAATGAGCAGTTCTTC. The chain is built from TRBV19 and TRBJ2-1; TRBD2 is a possible D gene (7 bases). CDR1 and CDR2 (germline): LNHDA, SQIVND (reference sequence). CDR3 length: 15 amino acids. Deletions cut 4 bases from V and 5 bases from J, with 15 bases between.

The chain employs TRBV27 and TRBJ1-2, with D unresolved. CDR3 length equals 13 residues. Germline-derived CDR1 and CDR2 are MNHEY and SMNVEV (reference sequence). Trimming cost V 5 bases and J 5 bases, with 12 bases left between them. CDR3 region: CASSREGFYGYTF. For the CDR3, the DNA is TGTGCCAGCAGTCGGGAGGGATTTTATGGCTACACCTTC.

This clone was seen once. This chain uses TRBV5-1 with TRBJ2-2, with TRBD1 matching 11 bases. CDR3 length equals 15 residues. V lost 5 bases, J lost 4 bases, and 4 bases stayed unmatched. Germline V gene data show CDR1 as SGHRS and CDR2 as YFSETQ. In DNA form, the CDR3 reads TGCGCCAGCAGGTCCGGGACAGGGGGCACCGGGGAGCTGTTTTTT. This translates into CASRSGTGGTGELFF.

This clone was counted once. This chain links TRBV30 with TRBJ1-2, with 9 bases identical to TRBD1. Germline CDR1 and CDR2: GTSNPN and SVGIG (reference sequence). V was clipped by 1 base and J by 3 bases; unmatched bases: 6. This CDR3 comprises 15 residues. The CDR3 region has the DNA TGTGCCTGGAGTGCCACAGGGGGCGCCCACTATGGCTACACCTTC. It is translated as CAWSATGGAHYGYTF.

The rearrangement links TRBV11-3 to TRBJ2-7; 7 nucleotides line up with TRBD2. CDR1 is SGHNT, CDR2 YENEEA, per germline. The ends lost 5 bases at V and 5 bases at J; junction bases unmatched: 6. The length of the CDR3 is 13 residues. CDR3 loop: CASSPRGDHEQYF. CDR3 nucleotide sequence: TGTGCCAGCAGCCCACGGGGGGACCACGAGCAGTACTTC. Full variable domain (rest looked up from reference TRBV11-3 and TRBJ2-7): EAGVVQSPRYKIIEKKQPVAFWCNPISGHNTLYWYLQNLGQGPELLIRYENEEAVDDSQLPKDRFSAERLKGVDSTLKIQPAELGDSAVYLCASSPRGDHEQYFGPGTRLTVT.

The J gene is TRBJ2-3, the V gene TRBV9; 13 bases match TRBD2. From germline, CDR1 is SGDLS and CDR2 YYNGEE. V trimming: 4 bases; J trimming: 1 base; junction bases outside the gene matches: 9. This CDR3 region has 18 residues. The DNA for the CDR3 is TGTGCCAGCAGCCCCGGGACTAGCGGGATCTGGGGCACAGATACGCAGTATTTT. Translation gives CASSPGTSGIWGTDTQYF.

The chain links TRBV18 to TRBJ2-1, with D tentatively TRBD2 (5 bases). Germline V gene data show CDR1 as KGHSH and CDR2 as LQKENI. This CDR3 comprises 14 residues. Trimming took 3 bases from V and 8 from J, leaving 14 bases between them. Here the CDR3 DNA reads TGTGCCAGCTCACCTTGGAACTCAGCGGATGAGCAGTTCTTC. This encodes CASSPWNSADEQFF.

V is TRBV10-3 and J is TRBJ1-1, with D maybe TRBD1 (6 bases). Trimming removed 4 bases from V and 5 bases from J, with 14 bases in between. CDR1 and CDR2 (germline): ENHRY, SYGVKD. The CDR3 spans 14 residues. The CDR3 is CAISALGADTEAFF. CDR3 nucleotides: TGTGCCATCAGTGCGCTGGGGGCTGATACTGAAGCTTTCTTT.

The chain couples TRBV28 to TRBJ1-5; 9 positions agree with TRBD1. Germline-derived CDR1 and CDR2 are MDHEN and SYDVKM. The trim removed 6 bases at V and 2 bases at J, leaving 5 bases unmatched. The CDR3 covers 15 residues. The DNA for the CDR3 is TGTGCCAGCAGCCTACAGGGGGCGCGCAATCAGCCCCAGCATTTT. This encodes CASSLQGARNQPQHF.

J is TRBJ2-1 and V is TRBV7-2, with a weak D call TRBD2 (6 bases). The ends were cut back, 4 bases at V and 4 bases at J, with 17 bases in the middle. CDR1 is SGHTA and CDR2 is FQGNSA in the germline V gene. CDR3 length equals 16 residues. CDR3 protein: CASSSVGAGPYNEQFF. For the CDR3, the DNA is TGTGCCAGCAGCTCGGTAGGGGCGGGGCCTTACAATGAGCAGTTCTTC.

CDR3 protein: CASSQSTSYNEQFF. In DNA, the CDR3 is TGCGCCAGCAGCCAGAGTACCTCCTACAATGAGCAGTTCTTC. The J gene is TRBJ2-1, the V gene TRBV4-3; D is undetermined. Between the trimmed V and J ends, which lost 3 bases and 0 bases, there was a span of 6 bases. Germline V gives CDR1 LGHNA, CDR2 YSLEER. The CDR3 has 14 residues.

The rearrangement uses TRBV28 and TRBJ1-5; 9 positions match TRBD1. With V trimmed by 6 bases and J by 0 bases, 6 bases remained unmatched. Germline CDR1 MDHEN, CDR2 SYDVKM. This CDR3 has 16 amino acids. The CDR3 loop is CASRGGTGYSNQPQHF. Here the CDR3 DNA reads TGTGCCAGCAGGGGAGGGACAGGGTATAGCAATCAGCCCCAGCATTTT. The full variable domain, completed using reference TRBV28 and TRBJ1-5, is DVKVTQSSRYLVKRTGEKVFLECVQDMDHENMFWYRQDPGLGLRLIYFSYDVKMKEKGDIPEGYSVSREKKERFSLILESASTNQTSMYLCASRGGTGYSNQPQHFGDGTRLSIL.

Here the CDR3 reads CASSQDWGGGSNQPQHF. CDR3 in DNA: TGTGCCAGCAGCCAAGATTGGGGAGGGGGGAGCAATCAGCCCCAGCATTTT. The chain links TRBV4-2 to TRBJ1-5; D might be TRBD1 (6 bases). V was trimmed by 0 bases and J by 1 base, leaving 13 bases between them. The CDR3 runs 17 residues. Germline loops: CDR1 LGHNA, CDR2 YNFKEQ.

The V call is TRBV28, the J call TRBJ1-4, with 7 nucleotides matching TRBD1. Trimming at V came to 6 bases and at J to 8 bases, leaving 12 bases not matched to a gene. CDR1 is MDHEN and CDR2 is SYDVKM in the germline V gene. The length of the CDR3 is 15 residues. CDR3 coding DNA: TGTGCCAGCAGATCTTATCGACAGGGTGGGGAAAAACTGTTTTTT. Amino acid sequence: CASRSYRQGGEKLFF.

The chain combines TRBV7-9 with TRBJ2-1; the D is unclear. The CDR3 totals 12 residues. Trimming removed 5 bases at V and 7 bases at J, with 9 bases between. Germline CDR1 is SEHNR and CDR2 is FQNEAQ (reference sequence). The CDR3 sequence is CASSHGRNEQFF. The CDR3 region has the DNA TGTGCCAGCAGCCATGGCCGAAATGAGCAGTTCTTC.

The chain joins TRBV6-1 to TRBJ2-2; 7 bases align to TRBD1. The germline CDR1 and CDR2 sequences are MNHNS and SASEGT. This CDR3 is built from 13 residues. Germline trimming cut 7 bases from V and 3 bases from J; bases unmatched to any gene: 2. CDR3 sequence (DNA): TGTGCCAGCAATACAGGGGACACCGGGGAGCTGTTTTTT. This gives the protein CASNTGDTGELFF.

The genes are TRBV27 and TRBJ2-1, with D perhaps TRBD1 (6 bases). The CDR3 contains 16 residues. The V gene lost 3 bases and the J gene lost 3 bases, with 15 bases spanning the gap. CDR1 is MNHEY and CDR2 is SMNVEV in the germline V gene (reference sequence). This CDR3 reads CASSFPAGAGYNEQFF. CDR3 in DNA: TGTGCCAGCAGTTTTCCCGCAGGGGCTGGCTACAATGAGCAGTTCTTC.

This rearrangement joins TRBV27 to TRBJ2-5; TRBD1 matches 7 bases. V lost 6 bases, J lost 5 bases, and 9 bases stayed unmatched. This CDR3 has 14 amino acids. Germline V CDR1 and CDR2: MNHEY, SMNVEV (reference sequence). The CDR3 coding sequence is TGTGCCAGCAGCCTACAGGGGAAGCGGGAGACCCAGTACTTC. It encodes CASSLQGKRETQYF.

This clone was observed a few times. The rearrangement uses TRBV19 and TRBJ2-7; no clear D. Germline V gene data show CDR1 as LNHDA and CDR2 as SQIVND (reference sequence). Between the trimmed V and J ends, which lost 3 bases and 3 bases, there was a span of 9 bases. CDR3 length: 13 residues. The CDR3 is CASSIDTDYEQYF. The CDR3 DNA sequence: TGTGCCAGTAGTATCGACACGGACTACGAGCAGTACTTC.

V and J are TRBV15 and TRBJ2-3; D may be TRBD2 (6 bases). The germline V gene encodes CDR1 LNHNV and CDR2 YYDKDF (reference sequence). V lost 1 base and J 2 bases, leaving 16 bases between the germline ends. There are 17 residues in the CDR3. The CDR3 nucleotides read TGTGCCACCAGCAGAGTATTTGGGCGGGATACCACAGATACGCAGTATTTT. The encoded protein is CATSRVFGRDTTDTQYF.

This rearrangement joins TRBV4-3 to TRBJ1-4, with unresolved D. There are 16 residues in the CDR3. Germline CDR1 LGHNA, CDR2 YSLEER. V lost 0 bases to trimming and J lost 5 bases, with 13 bases between them. This chain's CDR3 is CASSQDWIRGNEKLFF. DNA of the CDR3: TGCGCCAGCAGCCAAGATTGGATTCGCGGCAATGAAAAACTGTTTTTT.

The J gene is TRBJ2-2, the V gene TRBV2; D is perhaps TRBD1 (5 bases). The germline V gene has CDR1 SNHLY and CDR2 FYNNEI. V was pared by 1 base and J by 6 bases, with 12 bases between. The CDR3 has 15 residues. CDR3 coding DNA: TGTGCCAGCAGTGAAGAGGCGGCAGGGCCCGGGGAGCTGTTTTTT. Protein: CASSEEAAGPGELFF.

The chain couples TRBV7-2 to TRBJ1-1, with a tentative D call TRBD1 (5 bases). The germline V gene encodes CDR1 SGHTA and CDR2 FQGNSA. This CDR3 spans 18 amino acids. Deletions cut 2 bases from V and 4 bases from J, with 23 bases between. In DNA form, the CDR3 reads TGTGCCAGCAGCTTAAAACTGATGTCGGACACCCGAGGCACTGAAGCTTTCTTT. It specifies CASSLKLMSDTRGTEAFF.

The V call is TRBV28, the J call TRBJ2-7; tentative D call: TRBD2 (5 bases). This CDR3 has 10 amino acids. Trimming took off 10 bases at V and 5 bases at J, with 9 bases between the two ends. Germline CDR1 and CDR2: MDHEN and SYDVKM. The CDR3 is CATAGHEQYF. The CDR3 nucleotides read TGTGCCACCGCGGGCCACGAGCAGTACTTC.